A selection of T cell receptor beta chains follows, all from one sample in a study of spatial heterogeneity in lung cancer. MiXCR, applied by TCRdb to the 5' RACE reads, yields one record per CDR3 protein. The table records hundreds of distinct CDR3 sequences, 29% of them present only once. Material: lung tumor tissue, obtained at surgery. The source is a male donor with early-stage non-small cell lung cancer. Each CDR3 is given with its conserved first and last residue. Fields, in order: clone size, J gene, V gene, D gene, CDR3 protein, CDR3 DNA. A D gene is named only where the DNA matches it firmly. Some rows have no size entry. The others give once, few or many, or a class for an expanded clone.

.	TRBJ1-1	TRBV6-1	.	CASSGDLIGEAFF	TGTGCCAGCAGTGGGGACCTAATAGGGGAAGCTTTCTTT
few	TRBJ1-2	TRBV5-1	.	CASSPIRGYGYTF	TGCGCCAGCAGCCCCATTAGGGGCTATGGCTACACCTTC
.	TRBJ1-2	TRBV18	.	CASSPGGENGYTF	TGTGCCAGCTCACCGGGCGGCGAAAATGGCTACACCTTC
medium-sized	TRBJ2-5	TRBV29-1	.	CSVVGGWGETQYF	TGCAGCGTTGTTGGGGGCTGGGGAGAGACCCAGTACTTC
.	TRBJ2-3	TRBV20-1	TRBD1	CSAKKGQGLPDTQYF	TGCAGTGCAAAAAAGGGACAGGGTTTGCCAGATACGCAGTATTTT
large	TRBJ2-3	TRBV5-4	.	CASSLDREATDTQYF	TGTGCCAGCAGCTTGGATAGGGAGGCCACGGATACGCAGTATTTT
large	TRBJ2-2	TRBV19	.	CASRDSAGDFSLTGELFF	TGTGCCAGTAGGGACAGTGCCGGGGATTTCTCTTTGACCGGGGAGCTGTTTTTT
.	TRBJ2-3	TRBV11-2	TRBD1	CASSFPRDRFIEDTQYF	TGTGCCAGCAGCTTCCCCCGGGACAGGTTTATTGAAGATACGCAGTATTTT
large	TRBJ2-3	TRBV23-1	.	CASGFDCGRRATDTQYF	TGCGCCAGCGGCTTTGATTGCGGACGGCGGGCCACAGATACGCAGTATTTT
large	TRBJ1-4	TRBV7-8	.	CASSLRGARTREKLFF	TGTGCCAGCAGCTTGAGGGGGGCGAGGACGCGTGAAAAACTGTTTTTT
large	TRBJ2-1	TRBV11-1	.	CASSRWAGTVNEQFF	TGTGCCAGCAGCCGCTGGGCCGGGACTGTTAATGAGCAGTTCTTC
hyperexpanded	TRBJ2-7	TRBV2	.	CASSEGWGEQYF	TGTGCCAGCAGTGAGGGCTGGGGGGAGCAGTACTTC
few	TRBJ1-5	TRBV23-1	TRBD1	CASSPRTGVDQPQHF	TGCGCCAGCAGTCCACGGACAGGGGTCGATCAGCCCCAGCATTTT
large	TRBJ2-1	TRBV20-1	.	CSAQSGDFSYNEQFF	TGCAGTGCTCAGAGCGGAGACTTCTCCTACAATGAGCAGTTCTTC
few	TRBJ2-1	TRBV18	TRBD2	CASSVSGGHYNEQFF	TGTGCCAGCTCCGTGAGCGGGGGTCACTACAATGAGCAGTTCTTC
medium-sized	TRBJ1-5	TRBV20-1	.	CSARGDGNQPQHF	TGCAGTGCTAGAGGGGATGGAAACCAGCCCCAGCATTTT
.	TRBJ2-7	TRBV9	TRBD2	CASARSSGNYEQYF	TGTGCCAGCGCCAGGTCTAGCGGGAACTACGAGCAGTACTTC
.	TRBJ1-5	TRBV28	.	CASREGRQPQHF	TGTGCCAGCAGAGAGGGAAGGCAGCCCCAGCATTTT
medium-sized	TRBJ1-5	TRBV3-1	TRBD1	CASSQTGGISNQPQHF	TGTGCCAGCAGCCAAACAGGGGGCATCAGCAATCAGCCCCAGCATTTT
large	TRBJ1-5	TRBV6-5	.	CASSYSRGQPQHF	TGTGCCAGCAGTTACTCGCGCGGCCAGCCCCAGCATTTT
.	TRBJ1-2	TRBV18	.	CASSPQRVVAGTAYGYTF	TGTGCCAGCTCACCACAGAGAGTCGTAGCAGGGACGGCCTATGGCTACACCTTC
few	TRBJ2-1	TRBV4-3	TRBD2	CASSQGRIAGGYNEQFF	TGCGCCAGCAGCCAAGGTCGTATAGCGGGGGGGTACAATGAGCAGTTCTTC
.	TRBJ2-6	TRBV9	TRBD1	CASSVGGGQGISGANVLTF	TGTGCCAGCAGCGTAGGTGGGGGACAGGGAATTTCTGGGGCCAACGTCCTGACTTTC
.	TRBJ2-5	TRBV10-3	.	CAISERRLEETQYF	TGTGCCATCAGCGAGAGACGGCTGGAGGAGACCCAGTACTTC
large	TRBJ1-1	TRBV7-9	.	CATGREYEAFF	TGTGCCACGGGGAGAGAGTATGAAGCTTTCTTT
medium-sized	TRBJ1-5	TRBV20-1	TRBD1	CSASQLQGQPQHF	TGCAGTGCTAGCCAACTACAGGGGCAGCCCCAGCATTTT